Shown below are 29 T cell receptor beta chains from a single sample sequenced in a study of radiotherapy plus CTLA-4 blockade in lung cancer. Repertoires were generated with immunoSEQ multiplex PCR, while TCRdb's copy carries only in-frame clones and drops some. The sample contains around 82,000 clones, 60% to 85% of which appear only once. Specimen: peripheral blood, collected from a patient treated with radiotherapy plus ipilimumab. The receptor source for this set is a human donor with non-small cell lung cancer whose response to radiotherapy plus ipilimumab could not be evaluated. Some clones in this sample may be carry-over from other donors' samples.

This clone was picked up many times. This chain links TRBV10-3 with TRBJ2-7, with TRBD1 matching 7 bases. Germline trimming cut 2 bases from V and 5 bases from J; bases unmatched to any gene: 6. The V gene's germline CDR1 is ENHRY and CDR2 SYGVKD. The length of the CDR3 is 14 residues. The CDR3: CAISENTGQNEQYF. As DNA, the CDR3 is TGTGCCATCAGTGAGAATACGGGACAGAACGAGCAGTACTTC.

The V call is TRBV5-1, the J call TRBJ1-2; D not certain. Germline V CDR1 and CDR2: SGHRS, YFSETQ. CDR3 length: 15 residues. Trimming took 0 bases from V and 6 from J, leaving 15 bases between them. The CDR3 sequence: CASSLAVGFGDGYTF. The CDR3 DNA sequence: TGCGCCAGCAGCTTGGCCGTCGGGTTTGGAGATGGCTACACCTTC.

The gene calls are TRBV6-1 and TRBJ1-1; D ambiguous. CDR1 is MNHNS, CDR2 SASEGT, per germline. This CDR3 is built from 14 residues. V was cut by 5 bases and J by 3 bases, with 13 bases left in between. CDR3 residues: CASSYSGPDTEAFF. CDR3 nucleotides: TGTGCCAGCAGTTATTCCGGTCCGGACACTGAAGCTTTCTTT.

This clone was seen only once. This chain links TRBV11-2 with TRBJ1-1, with 10 bases that match TRBD1. The germline V gene encodes CDR1 SGHAT and CDR2 FQNNGV. The CDR3 totals 16 residues. After removal of 3 bases from V and 4 bases from J, the junction contained 8 bases not matched to a gene. The CDR3 loop is CASSLGGQGTGTEAFF. As DNA, the CDR3 is TGTGCCAGCAGCTTGGGGGGACAGGGGACGGGCACTGAAGCTTTCTTT.

The chain is built from TRBV5-3 and TRBJ1-5; 9 positions agree with TRBD1. TRBV5-3 is designated an ORF whose function remains uncertain. V shed 1 base and J 3 bases; nucleotides not matched to a gene: 2. The CDR3 length is 15 residues. CDR3 nucleotides: TGTGCCAGAAGCTTGACACAGGGGGCCAATCAGCCCCAGCATTTT. Translation: CARSLTQGANQPQHF.

In this sample, this clone turned up once. V gene TRBV5-4 combines with J gene TRBJ2-1; D not resolved. V was trimmed by 0 bases and J by 0 bases, leaving 7 bases between them. The CDR3 sequence is 15 residues long. Looked up from germline, CDR1 is SGHNT and CDR2 is YYREEE (reference sequence). The DNA of the CDR3 is TGTGCCAGCAGCTTGGAGACTTCCTCCTACAATGAGCAGTTCTTC. Translated: CASSLETSSYNEQFF.

This chain connects TRBV4-3 to TRBJ1-2; TRBD1 might be the D (6 bases). Trimming took off 3 bases at V and 7 bases at J, with 18 bases between the two ends. This CDR3 is 15 amino acids long. Germline V CDR1 and CDR2: LGHNA, YSLEER. Here the CDR3 DNA reads TGCGCCAGCAGCCATATGGCGGGGGGCGGGGGTGGCTACACCTTC. This encodes CASSHMAGGGGGYTF.

This sequence joins TRBV15 and TRBJ2-5; D is possibly TRBD1 (6 bases). V shed 3 bases and J shed 5 bases, with 10 bases lying between them. Germline lookup yields CDR1 LNHNV and CDR2 YYDKDF (reference sequence). This CDR3 has 13 amino acids. CDR3 sequence (DNA): TGTGCCACCAGCAGCAGCAGGGGTGAGACCCAGTACTTC. Translation gives CATSSSRGETQYF.

J is TRBJ2-3 and V is TRBV7-2; tentative D call: TRBD2 (6 bases). This CDR3 has 14 residues. Germline V gene data show CDR1 as SGHTA and CDR2 as FQGNSA. The ends were cut back, 5 bases at V and 4 bases at J, with 13 bases in the middle. DNA for the CDR3: TGTGCCAGCAGCCCTCGGGGGTCGTCAGATACGCAGTATTTT. Encoded protein: CASSPRGSSDTQYF.

The V call is TRBV5-4, the J call TRBJ2-5; 8 bases align to TRBD2. The CDR3 consists of 15 residues. CDR1 SGHNT and CDR2 YYREEE come from the germline V gene (reference sequence). V shed 3 bases and J 9 bases; nucleotides not matched to a gene: 13. The CDR3 DNA follows: TGTGCCAGCAGCTCGGGACTAGAGAATTCTTCACCCCAGTACTTC. Encoded protein: CASSSGLENSSPQYF.

This chain connects TRBV5-6 to TRBJ1-2; D may be TRBD1 (6 bases). The germline V and J ends were trimmed by 4 bases and 1 base, with 11 bases remaining between them. CDR3 size: 14 residues. Per the germline V gene, CDR1 is SGHDT and CDR2 is YYEEEE. The CDR3 sequence is CASSKDRRNYGYTF. CDR3 nucleotide sequence: TGTGCCAGCAGCAAAGACAGGCGTAACTATGGCTACACCTTC. The full variable domain, rest sourced from reference TRBV5-6 and TRBJ1-2, is DAGVTQSPTHLIKTRGQQVTLRCSPKSGHDTVSWYQQALGQGPQFIFQYYEEEERQRGNFPDRFSGHQFPNYSSELNVNALLLGDSALYLCASSKDRRNYGYTFGSGTRLTVV.

The gene calls are TRBV7-9 and TRBJ1-1, with a weak D call TRBD1 (5 bases). The CDR3 is made up of 16 amino acids. CDR1 and CDR2 (germline): SEHNR, FQNEAQ (reference sequence). Deletions cut 5 bases from V and 1 base from J, with 17 bases between. The CDR3, as DNA: TGTGCCAGCAGCCGCACCCTGGGACTAGGGAACACTGAAGCTTTCTTT. This translates into CASSRTLGLGNTEAFF.

Worth noting for this clone: This specimen includes other DNA sequences encoding the same CDR3. The chain couples TRBV6-5 to TRBJ1-2; TRBD1 matches at 7 bases. CDR1 is MNHEY and CDR2 is SVGAGI in the germline V gene. The length of the CDR3 is 13 residues. Germline trimming cut 7 bases from V and 2 bases from J; bases unmatched to any gene: 4. The CDR3 reads CASTQTGNYGYTF. The CDR3 coding sequence is TGTGCCAGCACCCAGACAGGGAACTATGGCTACACCTTC.

This clone has only one observation. This chain joins TRBV28 and TRBJ2-3; 7 positions match TRBD2. CDR3 length: 15 residues. Per the germline V gene, CDR1 is MDHEN and CDR2 is SYDVKM. Unmatched junction bases numbered 6, after V lost 6 bases and J lost 0 bases. DNA for the CDR3: TGTGCCAGCAGCCTGCGGGGGAGGAGCACAGATACGCAGTATTTT. Protein product: CASSLRGRSTDTQYF.

The rearrangement uses TRBV5-8 and TRBJ1-5, with 8 bases lining up with TRBD1. Losses at the gene ends were 3 bases for V and 5 bases for J; bases not matched to a gene: 13. Germline V gives CDR1 SGHTS, CDR2 YDEGEE. CDR3 length equals 17 residues. In nucleotides, the CDR3 is TGTGCCAGCAGCTACGACAGGGGCGCGAGGGGCCATCAGCCCCAGCATTTT. It specifies CASSYDRGARGHQPQHF.

The chain has TRBV4-3 and TRBJ2-7; perhaps TRBD2 as D (6 bases). The V end lost 3 bases, the J end lost 3 bases, and 12 bases lay between the germline ends. CDR3 length: 14 residues. Germline V gives CDR1 LGHNA, CDR2 YSLEER. The DNA for the CDR3 is TGCGCCAGCAGCCAGGGGGTGGGGGGCTACGAGCAGTACTTC. This encodes CASSQGVGGYEQYF.

The CDR3 loop is CASTPGRDFNGYTF. In DNA, the CDR3 is TGTGCCAGCACCCCGGGCAGGGATTTTAATGGCTACACCTTC. J is TRBJ1-2 and V is TRBV7-2, with D perhaps matching TRBD1 (5 bases). With 7 bases removed from V and 6 bases from J, the gap between germline ends came to 18 bases. Germline CDR1 and CDR2: SGHTA and FQGNSA. The CDR3 covers 14 residues.

This clone was seen a single time. V gene TRBV7-9 combines with J gene TRBJ2-7, with TRBD1 matching 7 bases. Germline V CDR1 and CDR2: SEHNR, FQNEAQ (reference sequence). CDR3 length: 14 residues. Here the CDR3 DNA reads TGTGCAGTGCTTCGGCAGGGGGAAGCTCACGAGCAGTACTTC. It codes for CAVLRQGEAHEQYF.

A word on this clone: One end of the junction is discordant with germline, which a read error may explain. The chain uses TRBV2 and TRBJ2-1; D unresolved. CDR1 and CDR2 from the germline V gene are SNHLY and FYNNEI. The CDR3 has 12 residues. CDR3 sequence: CASSDPYNAQFF. CDR3 in DNA: TGTGCCAGCAGTGATCCGTACAATGCGCAGTTCTTC.

This chain joins TRBV5-1 and TRBJ1-1; D might be TRBD1 (5 bases). This CDR3 has 13 residues. CDR1 is SGHRS, CDR2 YFSETQ, per germline. V shed 7 bases and J shed 3 bases, with 13 bases lying between them. This CDR3 is CASGFGGDTEAFF. CDR3 nucleotide sequence: TGCGCCAGCGGGTTCGGAGGGGACACTGAAGCTTTCTTT.

The CDR3, as DNA: TGCGCCAGCAGCACCGGAAGCCTAGCGGGTAACACCGGGGAGCTGTTTTTT. Its protein is CASSTGSLAGNTGELFF. The chain couples TRBV5-1 to TRBJ2-2, with 8 bases aligning to TRBD2. The CDR3 covers 17 residues. Germline V CDR1 and CDR2: SGHRS, YFSETQ. V was pared by 4 bases and J by 2 bases, with 10 bases of the junction left unmatched.

The rearrangement joins TRBV27 to TRBJ1-2, with D perhaps TRBD1 (6 bases). CDR1 and CDR2 (germline): MNHEY, SMNVEV (reference sequence). The CDR3 is 13 amino acids. V lost 1 base to trimming and J lost 8 bases, with 11 bases between them. The CDR3: CASSLFAGDGYTF. DNA for the CDR3: TGTGCCAGCAGTTTATTTGCAGGGGACGGCTACACCTTC.

This chain links TRBV18 with TRBJ2-7; D might be TRBD1 (6 bases). V was cut by 5 bases and J by 1 base, with 12 bases left in between. This CDR3 spans 14 amino acids. Looked up from germline, CDR1 is KGHSH and CDR2 is LQKENI. CDR3 protein: CASSSTGNSYEQYF. The CDR3 DNA sequence: TGTGCCAGCTCATCAACAGGGAATTCCTACGAGCAGTACTTC. The whole variable domain, filled in from reference TRBV18 and TRBJ2-7, reads NAGVMQNPRHLVRRRGQEARLRCSPMKGHSHVYWYRQLPEEGLKFMVYLQKENIIDESGMPKERFSAEFPKEGPSILRIQQVVRGDSAAYFCASSSTGNSYEQYFGPGTRLTVT.

This sequence joins TRBV6-5 and TRBJ1-4, with 11 positions matching TRBD1. Losses at the gene ends were 7 bases for V and 8 bases for J; bases not matched to a gene: 6. The CDR3 length is 14 residues. The germline gives CDR1 MNHEY, CDR2 SVGAGI. The CDR3 DNA follows: TGTGCCAGCAAGTGGGACAGGGGGAGGGAAAAACTGTTTTTT. It encodes CASKWDRGREKLFF.

The chain employs TRBV6-1 and TRBJ2-3; the D is unclear. The CDR3 is 14 residues long. Trimming stripped 1 base from V and 3 bases from J, with 8 bases between. Germline loops: CDR1 MNHNS, CDR2 SASEGT. CDR3 in amino acids: CASSEGGRTDTQYF. CDR3 bases: TGTGCCAGCAGTGAAGGAGGAAGGACAGATACGCAGTATTTT.

The rearrangement joins TRBV10-3 to TRBJ2-7, with 7 positions matching TRBD2. CDR3 length: 14 amino acids. Trimming at V came to 0 bases and at J to 6 bases, leaving 5 bases not matched to a gene. The germline gives CDR1 ENHRY, CDR2 SYGVKD. In DNA, the CDR3 is TGTGCCATCAGTGAGTCGGGGTCGGGGGGCGAGCAGTACTTC. Protein product: CAISESGSGGEQYF.

This rearrangement joins TRBV30 to TRBJ2-7; 7 bases align to TRBD1. Per germline, CDR1 GTSNPN and CDR2 SVGIG (reference sequence). This CDR3 region has 13 residues. Unmatched junction bases numbered 5, after V lost 0 bases and J lost 6 bases. The DNA of the CDR3 is TGTGCCTGGAGTGTCAAGGGGGCGGGCGAGCAGTACTTC. Translation: CAWSVKGAGEQYF.

V is TRBV10-1 and J is TRBJ2-3; 7 bases are shared with TRBD1. Germline V gives CDR1 WNHNN, CDR2 SYGVQD (reference sequence). Trimming cost V 0 bases and J 3 bases; bases outside gene matches: 3. This CDR3 has 15 amino acids. CDR3 amino acids: CASSESQGVTDTQYF. CDR3 DNA: TGCGCCAGCAGTGAGTCGCAGGGGGTGACAGATACGCAGTATTTT.

The chain couples TRBV2 to TRBJ1-1; a weak D match, TRBD1 (6 bases). The CDR3 covers 14 residues. V was cut by 2 bases and J by 1 base, with 8 bases left in between. Germline V gives CDR1 SNHLY, CDR2 FYNNEI. The CDR3 DNA reads as TGTGCCAGCAGTGAACCAGGGGCGAACACTGAAGCTTTCTTT. It is translated as CASSEPGANTEAFF.